This T cell receptor (beta chain) was sequenced in a study of T-cell reconstitution after alpha-beta-depleted transplantation in children. General study points: Diversity and T-cell counts at one year after transplant derived mostly from new T cells. Surviving recipient T cells and thymic progenitors accounted for the high day-60 TCRbeta diversity observed in some patients. Several hundred expanded graft clones reportedly gave rise to the alpha-beta T cells present about two months after transplant.

Researchers prepared the TCRbeta library using unique molecular identifiers, the study reports. In TCRdb, the PCR reads were re-called with MiXCR into one record per CDR3 protein. The sample lists under 850,000 distinct CDR3 sequences, around 14% occurring once. Germline CDR1 is SGHVS and CDR2 is FNYEAQ. The length of the CDR3 is 15 residues. After removal of 1 base from V and 9 bases from J, the junction contained 9 bases not matched to a gene. This clonotype was seen at least ten times. As yet, its antigen is unknown. The sequence derives from a girl aged 2-10 years with congenital amegakaryocytic thrombocytopenia, due to receive a stem cell transplant. The V call is TRBV7-6, the J call TRBJ2-1, with 7 bases fitting TRBD2. The sample was PBMCs, taken before TCRalphabeta/CD19-depleted stem cell transplant. The CDR3 reads CASSLESQAGVEQFF. CDR3 sequence (DNA): TGTGCCAGCAGCTTAGAGTCTCAGGCGGGAGTTGAGCAGTTCTTC.